The T cell receptor (beta chain) under discussion was sequenced for a study of CD8 T cells in ankylosing spondylitis. General study findings and limits: Matched ankylosing spondylitis synovial fluid reportedly contained a significantly enriched population of disease-linked clones. What seemed typical of ankylosing spondylitis blood was a TCR beta motif built from roughly 8 highly homologous variants.

In germline, CDR1 is SEHNR, CDR2 FQNEAQ (reference sequence). V lost 5 bases to trimming and J lost 6 bases; unmatched junction nucleotides: 13. The CDR3 is 17 residues long. TCRdb re-analysed the 5' RACE reads in MiXCR, keeping a single row per CDR3 protein. The table has a few hundred thousand distinct CDR3 sequences, approximately 20% seen once; the top ten hold 15% to 20%. Concerning this clonotype itself: Its antigen is not known.

Sequencing was carried out using blood, either unsorted or a sorted T cell fraction (not recorded which). The clonotype was recovered from a male donor with ankylosing spondylitis. V usage is TRBV7-9 and J usage is TRBJ2-1, with 10 positions matching TRBD2. CDR3 sequence (DNA): TGTGCCAGCAGCCCATTCAACGGCCTAGCGGGAGTCAATGAGCAGTTCTTC. Its protein product is CASSPFNGLAGVNEQFF. The full variable domain, its missing parts supplied by reference TRBV7-9 and TRBJ2-1, is DTGVSQNPRHKITKRGQNVTFRCDPISEHNRLYWYRQTLGQGPEFLTYFQNEAQLEKSRLLSDRFSAERPKGSFSTLEIQRTEQGDSAMYLCASSPFNGLAGVNEQFFGPGTRLTVL.